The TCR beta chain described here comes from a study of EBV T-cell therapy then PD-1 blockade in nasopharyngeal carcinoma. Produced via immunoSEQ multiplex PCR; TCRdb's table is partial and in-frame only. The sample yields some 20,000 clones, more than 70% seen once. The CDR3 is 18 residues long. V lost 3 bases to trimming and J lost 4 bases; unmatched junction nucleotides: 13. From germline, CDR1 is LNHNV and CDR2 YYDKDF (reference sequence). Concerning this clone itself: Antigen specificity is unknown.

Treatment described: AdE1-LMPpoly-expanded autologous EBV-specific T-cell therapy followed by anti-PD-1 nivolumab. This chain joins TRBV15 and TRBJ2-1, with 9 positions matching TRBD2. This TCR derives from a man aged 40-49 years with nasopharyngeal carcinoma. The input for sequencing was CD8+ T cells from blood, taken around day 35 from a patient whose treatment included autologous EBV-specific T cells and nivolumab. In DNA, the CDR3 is TGTGCCACCAGCAGTTACGGAGGGAGCGGGGGGCCTTACAATGAGCAGTTCTTC. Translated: CATSSYGGSGGPYNEQFF.